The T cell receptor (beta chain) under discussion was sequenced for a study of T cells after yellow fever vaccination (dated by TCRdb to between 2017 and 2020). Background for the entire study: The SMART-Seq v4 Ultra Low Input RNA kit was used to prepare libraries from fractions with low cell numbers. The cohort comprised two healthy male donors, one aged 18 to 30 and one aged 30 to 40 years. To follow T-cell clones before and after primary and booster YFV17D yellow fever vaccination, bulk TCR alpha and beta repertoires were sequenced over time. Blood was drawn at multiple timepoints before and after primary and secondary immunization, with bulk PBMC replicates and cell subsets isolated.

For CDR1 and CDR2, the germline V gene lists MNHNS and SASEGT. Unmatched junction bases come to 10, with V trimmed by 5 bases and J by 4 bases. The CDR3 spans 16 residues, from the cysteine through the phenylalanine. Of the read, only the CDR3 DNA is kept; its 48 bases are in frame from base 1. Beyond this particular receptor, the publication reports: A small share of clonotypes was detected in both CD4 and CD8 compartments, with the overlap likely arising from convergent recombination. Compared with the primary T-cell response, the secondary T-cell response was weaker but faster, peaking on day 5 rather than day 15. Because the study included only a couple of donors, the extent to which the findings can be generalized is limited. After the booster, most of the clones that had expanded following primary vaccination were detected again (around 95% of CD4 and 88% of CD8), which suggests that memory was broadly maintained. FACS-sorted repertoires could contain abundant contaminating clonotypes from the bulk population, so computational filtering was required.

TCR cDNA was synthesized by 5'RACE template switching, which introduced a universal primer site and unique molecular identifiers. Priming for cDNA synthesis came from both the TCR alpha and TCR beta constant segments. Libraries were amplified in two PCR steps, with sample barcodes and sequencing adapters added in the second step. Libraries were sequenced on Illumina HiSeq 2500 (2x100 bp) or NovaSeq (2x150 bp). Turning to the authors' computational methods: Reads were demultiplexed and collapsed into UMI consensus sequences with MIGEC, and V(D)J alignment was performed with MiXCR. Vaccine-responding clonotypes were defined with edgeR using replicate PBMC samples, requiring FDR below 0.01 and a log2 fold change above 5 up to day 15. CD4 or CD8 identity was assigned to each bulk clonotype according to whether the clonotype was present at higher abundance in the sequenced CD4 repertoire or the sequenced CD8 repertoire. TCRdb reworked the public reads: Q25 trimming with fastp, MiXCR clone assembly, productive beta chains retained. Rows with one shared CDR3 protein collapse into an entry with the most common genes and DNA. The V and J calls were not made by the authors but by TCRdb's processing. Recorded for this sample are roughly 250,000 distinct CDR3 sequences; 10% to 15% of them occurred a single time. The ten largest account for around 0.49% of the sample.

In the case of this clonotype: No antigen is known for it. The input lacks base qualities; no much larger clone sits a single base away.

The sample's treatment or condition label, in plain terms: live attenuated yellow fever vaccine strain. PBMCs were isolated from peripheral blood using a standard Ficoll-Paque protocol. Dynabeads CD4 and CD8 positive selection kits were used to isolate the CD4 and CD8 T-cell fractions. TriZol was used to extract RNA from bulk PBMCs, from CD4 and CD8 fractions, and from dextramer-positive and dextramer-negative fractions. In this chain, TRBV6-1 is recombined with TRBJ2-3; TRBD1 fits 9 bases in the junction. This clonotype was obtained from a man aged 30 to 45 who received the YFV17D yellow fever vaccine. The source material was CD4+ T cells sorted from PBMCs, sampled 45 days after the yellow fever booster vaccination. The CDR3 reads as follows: CASSTTSGTGSDTQYF. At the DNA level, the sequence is TGTGCCAGCAGTACAACATCCGGGACAGGGTCAGATACGCAGTATTTT.